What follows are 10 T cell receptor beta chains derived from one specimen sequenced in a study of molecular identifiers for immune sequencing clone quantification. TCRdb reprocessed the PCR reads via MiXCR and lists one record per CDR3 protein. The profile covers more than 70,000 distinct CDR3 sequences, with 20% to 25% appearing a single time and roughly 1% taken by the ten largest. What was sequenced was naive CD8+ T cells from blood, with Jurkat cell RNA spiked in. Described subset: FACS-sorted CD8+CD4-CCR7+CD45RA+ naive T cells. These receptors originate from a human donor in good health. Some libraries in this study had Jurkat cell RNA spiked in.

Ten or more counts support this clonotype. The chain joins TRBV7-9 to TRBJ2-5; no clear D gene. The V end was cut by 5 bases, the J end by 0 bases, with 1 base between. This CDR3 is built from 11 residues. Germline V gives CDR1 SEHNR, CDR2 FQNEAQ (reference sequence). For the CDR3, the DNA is TGTGCCAGCAGCCACCAAGAGACCCAGTACTTC. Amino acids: CASSHQETQYF.

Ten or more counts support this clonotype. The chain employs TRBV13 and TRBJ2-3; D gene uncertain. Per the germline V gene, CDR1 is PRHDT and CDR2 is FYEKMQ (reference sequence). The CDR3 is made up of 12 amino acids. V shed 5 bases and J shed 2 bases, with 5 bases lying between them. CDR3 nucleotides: TGTGCCAGCAGCCCTTACACAGATACGCAGTATTTT. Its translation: CASSPYTDTQYF.

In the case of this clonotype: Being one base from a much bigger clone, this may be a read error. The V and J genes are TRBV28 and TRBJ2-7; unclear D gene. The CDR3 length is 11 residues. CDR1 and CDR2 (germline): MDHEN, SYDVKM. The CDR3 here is CASSLSYERYF. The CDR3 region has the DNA TGTGCCAGCAGTTTATCTTACGAGCGGTACTTC.

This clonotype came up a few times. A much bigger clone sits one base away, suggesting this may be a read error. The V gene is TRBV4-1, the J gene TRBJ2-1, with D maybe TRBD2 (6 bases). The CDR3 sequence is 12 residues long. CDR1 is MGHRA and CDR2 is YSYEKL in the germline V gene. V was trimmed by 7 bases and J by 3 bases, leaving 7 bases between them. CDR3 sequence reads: CASNGSYNEQFF. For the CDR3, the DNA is TGCGCCAGCAACGGGAGCTACAATGAGCAGTTCTTC.

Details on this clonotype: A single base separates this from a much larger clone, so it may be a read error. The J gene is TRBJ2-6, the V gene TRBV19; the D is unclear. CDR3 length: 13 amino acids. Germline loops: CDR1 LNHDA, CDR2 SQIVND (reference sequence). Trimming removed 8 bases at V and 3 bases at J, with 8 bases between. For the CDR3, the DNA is TGTGCCAGTTCAGTCTTTGGGGCCAACGTCCTGACTTTC. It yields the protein CASSVFGANVLTF.

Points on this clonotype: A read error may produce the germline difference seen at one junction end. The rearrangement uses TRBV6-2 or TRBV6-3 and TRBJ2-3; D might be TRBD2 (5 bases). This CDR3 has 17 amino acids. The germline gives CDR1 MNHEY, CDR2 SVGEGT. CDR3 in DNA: TGTGCCAGCAGCTCCTTTGGGCCAGGAGGAGTCACAGATACGCGGTATTTT. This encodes CASSSFGPGGVTDTRYF.

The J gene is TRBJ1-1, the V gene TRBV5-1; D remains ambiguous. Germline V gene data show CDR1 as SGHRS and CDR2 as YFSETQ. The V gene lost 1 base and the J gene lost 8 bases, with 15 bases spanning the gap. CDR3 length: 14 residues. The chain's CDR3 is CASSLYTFREEAFF. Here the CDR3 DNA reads TGCGCCAGCAGCTTGTACACCTTCCGCGAGGAAGCTTTCTTT.

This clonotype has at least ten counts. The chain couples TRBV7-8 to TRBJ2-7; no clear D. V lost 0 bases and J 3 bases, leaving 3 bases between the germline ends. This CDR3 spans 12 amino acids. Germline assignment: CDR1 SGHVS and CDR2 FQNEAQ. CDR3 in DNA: TGTGCCAGCAGCTTAGCGGTCTACGAGCAGTACTTC. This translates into CASSLAVYEQYF. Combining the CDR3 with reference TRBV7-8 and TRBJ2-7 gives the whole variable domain GAGVSQSPRYKVAKRGQDVALRCDPISGHVSLFWYQQALGQGPEFLTYFQNEAQLDKSGLPSDRFFAERPEGSVSTLKIQRTQQEDSAVYLCASSLAVYEQYFGPGTRLTVT.

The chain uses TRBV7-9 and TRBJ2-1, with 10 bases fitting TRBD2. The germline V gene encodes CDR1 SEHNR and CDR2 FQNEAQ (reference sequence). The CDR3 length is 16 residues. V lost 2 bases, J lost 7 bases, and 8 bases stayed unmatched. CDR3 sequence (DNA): TGTGCCAGCAGCTTACTAGCGGGAGTACCTTGGAATGAGCAGTTCTTC. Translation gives CASSLLAGVPWNEQFF.

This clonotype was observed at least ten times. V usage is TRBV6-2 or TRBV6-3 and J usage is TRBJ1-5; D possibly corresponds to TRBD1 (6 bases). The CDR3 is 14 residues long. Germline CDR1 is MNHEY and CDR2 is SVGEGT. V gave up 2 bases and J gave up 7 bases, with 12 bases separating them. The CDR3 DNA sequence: TGTGCCAGCAGTTACGCGGCAGGGGAACAGCCCCAGCATTTT. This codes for CASSYAAGEQPQHF.